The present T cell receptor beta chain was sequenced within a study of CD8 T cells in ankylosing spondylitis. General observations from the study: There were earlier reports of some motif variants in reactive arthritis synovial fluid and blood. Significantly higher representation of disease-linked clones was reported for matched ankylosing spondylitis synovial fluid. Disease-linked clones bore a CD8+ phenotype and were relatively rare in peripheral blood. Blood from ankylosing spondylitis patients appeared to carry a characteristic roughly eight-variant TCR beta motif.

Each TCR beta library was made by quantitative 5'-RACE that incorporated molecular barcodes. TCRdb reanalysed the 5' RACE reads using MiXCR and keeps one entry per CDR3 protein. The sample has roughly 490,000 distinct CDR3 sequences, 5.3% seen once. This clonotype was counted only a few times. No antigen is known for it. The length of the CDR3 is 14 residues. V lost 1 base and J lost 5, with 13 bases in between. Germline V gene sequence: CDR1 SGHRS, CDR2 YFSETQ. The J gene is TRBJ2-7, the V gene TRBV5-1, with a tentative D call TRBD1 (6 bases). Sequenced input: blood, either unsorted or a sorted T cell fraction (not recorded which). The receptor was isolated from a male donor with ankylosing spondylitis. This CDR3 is CASSLTGSNDEQYF. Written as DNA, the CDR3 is TGCGCCAGCAGCTTGACAGGGTCGAACGACGAGCAGTACTTC.